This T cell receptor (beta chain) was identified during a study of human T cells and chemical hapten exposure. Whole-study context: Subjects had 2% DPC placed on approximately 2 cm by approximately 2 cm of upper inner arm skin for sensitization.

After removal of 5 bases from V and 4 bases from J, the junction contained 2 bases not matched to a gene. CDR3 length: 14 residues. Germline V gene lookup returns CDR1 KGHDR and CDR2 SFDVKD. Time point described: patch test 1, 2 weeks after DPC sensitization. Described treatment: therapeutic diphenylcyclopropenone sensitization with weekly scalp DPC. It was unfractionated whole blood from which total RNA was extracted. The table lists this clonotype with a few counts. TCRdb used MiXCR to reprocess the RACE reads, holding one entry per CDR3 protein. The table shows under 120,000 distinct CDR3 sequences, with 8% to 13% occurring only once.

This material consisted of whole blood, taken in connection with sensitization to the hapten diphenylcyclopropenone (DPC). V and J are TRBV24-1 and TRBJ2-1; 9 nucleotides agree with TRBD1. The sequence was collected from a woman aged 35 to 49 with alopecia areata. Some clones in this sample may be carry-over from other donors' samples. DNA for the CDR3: TGTGCCACCAGTGGACAGGGGGGTTACAATGAGCAGTTCTTC. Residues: CATSGQGGYNEQFF.